Following are 8 T cell receptor beta chains from one sample sequenced in a study of OX40 agonist ivuxolimab in advanced cancers. Data came from immunoSEQ multiplex PCR; TCRdb stores just in-frame clones and leaves some out. The data hold roughly 62,000 clones, with about 86% observed a single time. The source was CD4+ or CD8+ T cells sorted from blood, collected in a trial of the OX40 agonist ivuxolimab. All receptors come from an adult with an advanced solid tumor such as melanoma, head and neck, liver or kidney cancer.

The V gene is TRBV15, the J gene TRBJ1-5, with D hard to call. CDR3 length: 15 residues. The V end lost 0 bases, the J end lost 0 bases, and 6 bases lay between the germline ends. Germline CDR1 is LNHNV and CDR2 is YYDKDF (reference sequence). CDR3 amino acids: CATSRERLSNQPQHF. The CDR3 DNA follows: TGTGCCACCAGCAGAGAAAGGCTTAGCAATCAGCCCCAGCATTTT.

This sequence joins TRBV9 and TRBJ2-7; TRBD1 matches 8 bases. Trimming removed 4 bases from V and 2 bases from J; junction bases left unmatched: 5. This CDR3 spans 14 amino acids. The V gene's germline CDR1 is SGDLS and CDR2 YYNGEE. CDR3 in amino acids: CASSPRTGTYEQYF. The CDR3 DNA is TGTGCCAGCAGCCCCCGGACAGGGACCTACGAGCAGTACTTC.

The gene calls are TRBV7-9 and TRBJ2-3, with 12 bases that match TRBD2. The CDR3 consists of 15 residues. Germline lookup yields CDR1 SEHNR and CDR2 FQNEAQ (reference sequence). V was pared by 5 bases and J by 3 bases, with 3 bases of the junction left unmatched. The CDR3 sequence is CASSRGLAGTDTQYF. DNA of the CDR3: TGTGCCAGCAGCCGCGGACTAGCGGGGACAGATACGCAGTATTTT.

CDR3 sequence reads: CASSLEAGSPPLHF. As DNA, the CDR3 is TGTGCCAGCAGCTTAGAAGCAGGGTCGCCACCCCTCCACTTT. The genes are TRBV7-9 and TRBJ1-6, with D perhaps matching TRBD1 (5 bases). CDR1 SEHNR and CDR2 FQNEAQ come from the germline V gene (reference sequence). Deletions cut 1 base from V and 11 bases from J, with 12 bases between. The CDR3 has 14 residues.

The chain is built from TRBV7-8 and TRBJ2-3; 10 bases fit TRBD2. V was pared by 3 bases and J by 2 bases, with 5 bases of the junction left unmatched. The CDR3 is 16 amino acids. Germline assignment: CDR1 SGHVS and CDR2 FQNEAQ. The CDR3 loop reads CASSFLAGGVTDTQYF. For the CDR3, the DNA is TGTGCCAGCAGCTTCTTAGCGGGAGGTGTCACAGATACGCAGTATTTT.

The chain joins TRBV18 to TRBJ1-3; D perhaps matches TRBD1 (6 bases). The V end was cut by 4 bases, the J end by 0 bases, with 16 bases between. Germline V gives CDR1 KGHSH, CDR2 LQKENI. The CDR3 extends over 17 amino acids. CDR3 coding DNA: TGTGCCAGCTCACGGATCCCCGCCAGGGGCTCTGGAAACACCATATATTTT. Amino acids: CASSRIPARGSGNTIYF.

As concerns this clone: Other DNA sequences in the same sample also yield this CDR3. The chain uses TRBV5-4 and TRBJ1-1, with 8 bases identical to TRBD1. V lost 2 bases and J lost 7; bases outside the gene matches: 4. From germline, CDR1 is SGHNT and CDR2 YYREEE (reference sequence). The CDR3 extends over 13 amino acids. The CDR3 spells CASSLGGTGEAFF. The CDR3 DNA follows: TGTGCCAGCAGCTTAGGAGGGACAGGTGAAGCTTTCTTT.

This clone was counted once. The chain combines TRBV6-6 with TRBJ2-7; 9 bases are shared with TRBD2. Germline loops: CDR1 MNHNY, CDR2 SVGAGI (reference sequence). Trimming removed 6 bases from V and 4 bases from J; junction bases left unmatched: 10. This CDR3 comprises 15 residues. In nucleotides, the CDR3 is TGTGCCAGCAGGATCGCAAGCGGGGGGATGTACGAGCAGTACTTC. It codes for CASRIASGGMYEQYF.